This TCR beta chain appears in the sequencing data of a study of blood T cell repertoires in COVID-19. V lost 0 bases and J lost 6; bases outside the gene matches: 0. The CDR3 contains 14 residues. Per the germline V gene, CDR1 is SEHNR and CDR2 is FQNEAQ (reference sequence). Only in-frame clones appear in the TCRdb table, and some are missing; sequencing was by immunoSEQ multiplex PCR. The sample holds around 150,000 clones; about nine tenths are singletons and the top ten take 4% to 5%. This sequence joins TRBV7-9 and TRBJ2-3, with TRBD2 matching 10 bases. The source is a woman aged 55-69 years with active or convalescent COVID-19. The specimen sequenced was peripheral blood. CDR3 loop: CASSLAAGGDTQYF. Written as DNA, the CDR3 is TGTGCCAGCAGCTTAGCAGCGGGGGGGGATACGCAGTATTTT.